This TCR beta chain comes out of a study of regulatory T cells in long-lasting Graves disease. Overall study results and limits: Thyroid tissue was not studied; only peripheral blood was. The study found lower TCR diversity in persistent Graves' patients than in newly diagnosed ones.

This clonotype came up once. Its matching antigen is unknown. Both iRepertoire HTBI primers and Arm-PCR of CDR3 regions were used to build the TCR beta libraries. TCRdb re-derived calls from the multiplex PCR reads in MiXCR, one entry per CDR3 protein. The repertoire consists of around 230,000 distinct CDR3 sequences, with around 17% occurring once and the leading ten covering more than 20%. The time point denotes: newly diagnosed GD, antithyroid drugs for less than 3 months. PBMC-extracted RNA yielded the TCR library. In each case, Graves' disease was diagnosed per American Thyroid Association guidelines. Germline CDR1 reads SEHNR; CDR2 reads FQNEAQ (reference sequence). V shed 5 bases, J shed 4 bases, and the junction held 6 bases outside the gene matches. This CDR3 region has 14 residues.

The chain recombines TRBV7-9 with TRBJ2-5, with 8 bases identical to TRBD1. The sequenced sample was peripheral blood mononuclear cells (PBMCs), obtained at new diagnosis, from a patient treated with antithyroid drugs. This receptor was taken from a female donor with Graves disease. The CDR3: CASSPQGVSETQYF. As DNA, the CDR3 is TGTGCCAGCAGCCCACAGGGGGTTTCAGAGACCCAGTACTTC.